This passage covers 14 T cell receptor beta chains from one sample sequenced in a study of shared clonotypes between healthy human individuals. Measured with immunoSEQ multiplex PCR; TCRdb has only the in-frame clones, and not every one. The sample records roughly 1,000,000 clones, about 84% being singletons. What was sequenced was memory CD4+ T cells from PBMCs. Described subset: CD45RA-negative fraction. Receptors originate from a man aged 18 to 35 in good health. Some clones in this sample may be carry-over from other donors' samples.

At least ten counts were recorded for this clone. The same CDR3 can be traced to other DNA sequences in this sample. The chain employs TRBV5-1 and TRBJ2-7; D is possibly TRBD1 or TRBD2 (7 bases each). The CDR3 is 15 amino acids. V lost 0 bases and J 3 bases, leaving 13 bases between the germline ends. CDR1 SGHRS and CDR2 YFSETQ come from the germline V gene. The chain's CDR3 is CASSLASGGVYEQYF. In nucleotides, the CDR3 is TGCGCCAGCAGCTTGGCGTCAGGGGGGGTCTACGAGCAGTACTTC.

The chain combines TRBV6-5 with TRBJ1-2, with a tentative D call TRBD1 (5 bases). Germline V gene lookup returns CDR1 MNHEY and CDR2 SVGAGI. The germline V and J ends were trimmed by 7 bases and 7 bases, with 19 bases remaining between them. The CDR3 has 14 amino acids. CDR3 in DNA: TGTGCCAGCACCCGGGACTCCTCAAACGGTGGCTACACCTTC. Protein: CASTRDSSNGGYTF.

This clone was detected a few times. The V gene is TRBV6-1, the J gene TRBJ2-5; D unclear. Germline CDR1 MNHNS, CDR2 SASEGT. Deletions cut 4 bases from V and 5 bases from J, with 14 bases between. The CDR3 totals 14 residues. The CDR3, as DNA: TGTGCCAGCAGTGGAGGCTTCTTTTTCGAGACCCAGTACTTC. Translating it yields CASSGGFFFETQYF.

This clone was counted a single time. CDR3 nucleotides: TGTGCCTGGAACGAACAGGTAAATGAGCAGTTCTTC. Its protein product is CAWNEQVNEQFF. The chain links TRBV30 to TRBJ2-1; possibly TRBD1 for D (5 bases). The CDR3 loop spans 12 amino acids. Germline V gene sequence: CDR1 GTSNPN, CDR2 SVGIG (reference sequence). Trimming stripped 4 bases from V and 7 bases from J, with 11 bases between.

The CDR3 nucleotides read TGTGCCAGCAGTCAAGCTCTCTACAATGAGCAGTTCTTC. Translating it yields CASSQALYNEQFF. The chain joins TRBV28 to TRBJ2-1; D gene unclear. V lost 5 bases to trimming and J lost 3 bases, with 8 bases between them. CDR1 is MDHEN, CDR2 SYDVKM, per germline. The CDR3 is made up of 13 amino acids.

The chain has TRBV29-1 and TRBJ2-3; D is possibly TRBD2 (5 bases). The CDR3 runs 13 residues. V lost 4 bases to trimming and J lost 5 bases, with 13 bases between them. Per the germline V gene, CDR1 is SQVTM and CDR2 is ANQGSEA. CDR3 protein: CSVVAAAVDTQYF. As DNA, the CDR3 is TGCAGCGTTGTGGCAGCGGCGGTAGATACGCAGTATTTT.

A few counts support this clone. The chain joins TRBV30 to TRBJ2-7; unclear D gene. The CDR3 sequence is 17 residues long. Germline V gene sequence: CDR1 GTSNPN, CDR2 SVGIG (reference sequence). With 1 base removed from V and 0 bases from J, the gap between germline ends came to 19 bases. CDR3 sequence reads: CAWSDPRLRAHSYEQYF. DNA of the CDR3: TGTGCCTGGAGTGACCCCCGCCTACGGGCGCACTCCTACGAGCAGTACTTC.

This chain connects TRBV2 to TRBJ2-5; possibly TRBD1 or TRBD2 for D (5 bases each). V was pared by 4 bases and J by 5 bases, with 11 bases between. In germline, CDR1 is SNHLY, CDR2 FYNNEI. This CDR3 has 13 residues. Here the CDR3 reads CASSGGEWETQYF. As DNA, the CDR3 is TGTGCCAGCAGTGGAGGGGAGTGGGAGACCCAGTACTTC. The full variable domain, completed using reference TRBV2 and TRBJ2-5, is EPEVTQTPSHQVTQMGQEVILRCVPISNHLYFYWYRQILGQKVEFLVSFYNNEISEKSEIFDDQFSVERPDGSNFTLKIRSTKLEDSAMYFCASSGGEWETQYFGPGTRLLVL.

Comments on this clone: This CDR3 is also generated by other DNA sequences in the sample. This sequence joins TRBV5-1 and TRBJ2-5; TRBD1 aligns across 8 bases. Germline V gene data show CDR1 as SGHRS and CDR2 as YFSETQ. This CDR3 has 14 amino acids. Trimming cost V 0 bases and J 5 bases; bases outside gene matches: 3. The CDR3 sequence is CASSLGRGQETQYF. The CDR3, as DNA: TGCGCCAGCAGCTTGGGCAGGGGGCAGGAGACCCAGTACTTC.

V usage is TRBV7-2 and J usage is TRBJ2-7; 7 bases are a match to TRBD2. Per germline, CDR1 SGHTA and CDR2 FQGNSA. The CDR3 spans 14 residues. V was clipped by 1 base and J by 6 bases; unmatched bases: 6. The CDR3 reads CASSLVWREGEQYF. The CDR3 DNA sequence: TGTGCCAGCAGCTTAGTTTGGAGGGAGGGCGAGCAGTACTTC. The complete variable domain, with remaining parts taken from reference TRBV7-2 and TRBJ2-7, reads GAGVSQSPSNKVTEKGKDVELRCDPISGHTALYWYRQSLGQGLEFLIYFQGNSAPDKSGLPSDRFSAERTGGSVSTLTIQRTQQEDSAVYLCASSLVWREGEQYFGPGTRLTVT.

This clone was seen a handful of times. The CDR3 region has the DNA TGTGCCAGCAGTTCTCTCCCCCGGCAGGGAAGCGAAAAACTGTTTTTT. Encoded protein: CASSSLPRQGSEKLFF. The chain recombines TRBV28 with TRBJ1-4; the D gene is possibly TRBD1 (5 bases). CDR3 length: 16 amino acids. V lost 4 bases, J lost 8 bases, and 20 bases lay in between. Germline CDR1 reads MDHEN; CDR2 reads SYDVKM.

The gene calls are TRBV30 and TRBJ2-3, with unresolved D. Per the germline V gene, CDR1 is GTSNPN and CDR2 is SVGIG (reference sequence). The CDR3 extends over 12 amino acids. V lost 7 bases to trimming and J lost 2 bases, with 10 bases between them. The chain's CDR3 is CASAPPTDTQYF. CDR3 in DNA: TGTGCCTCAGCCCCACCCACAGATACGCAGTATTTT. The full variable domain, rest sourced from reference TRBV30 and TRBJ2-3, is SQTIHQWPATLVQPVGSPLSLECTVEGTSNPNLYWYRQAAGRGLQLLFYSVGIGQISSEVPQNLSASRPQDRQFILSSKKLLLSDSGFYLCASAPPTDTQYFGPGTRLTVL.

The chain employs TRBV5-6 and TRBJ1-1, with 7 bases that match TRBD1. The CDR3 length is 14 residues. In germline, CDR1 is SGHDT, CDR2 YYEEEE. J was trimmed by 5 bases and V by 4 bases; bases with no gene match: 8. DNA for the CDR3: TGTGCCAGCAGCCAAGGACAGGTCTATACTGAAGCTTTCTTT. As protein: CASSQGQVYTEAFF. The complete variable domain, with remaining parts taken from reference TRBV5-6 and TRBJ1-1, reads DAGVTQSPTHLIKTRGQQVTLRCSPKSGHDTVSWYQQALGQGPQFIFQYYEEEERQRGNFPDRFSGHQFPNYSSELNVNALLLGDSALYLCASSQGQVYTEAFFGQGTRLTVV.

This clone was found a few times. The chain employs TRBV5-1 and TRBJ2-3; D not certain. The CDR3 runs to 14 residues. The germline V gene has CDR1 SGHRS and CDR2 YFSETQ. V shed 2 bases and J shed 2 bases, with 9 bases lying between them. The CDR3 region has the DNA TGCGCCAGCAGCTTAAGGCCTAACACAGATACGCAGTATTTT. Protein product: CASSLRPNTDTQYF.